This T cell receptor beta chain was recorded in a study of liver allograft versus peripheral blood T cells. Study information: What was compared were the T cell receptor repertoires in transplanted livers and those in the peripheral blood of recipients.

One entry per CDR3 protein, called by TCRdb with MiXCR from the reads. This repertoire shows around 13,000 distinct CDR3 sequences, roughly 28% found once; its top ten account for about 2.4%. In this sample, this clonotype is medium-sized. Its target is not known. Whole-study findings and limits: In liver allografts, T cell receptor repertoires reportedly differed from the repertoires found in peripheral blood.

Germline values: CDR1 KGHDR, CDR2 SFDVKD. The CDR3 has 15 residues. Trimming cost V 4 bases and J 1 base; bases outside gene matches: 4. The clonotype originates from a human patient who had a liver transplant. The T cells may partly be graft donor cells. The V gene is TRBV24-1, the J gene TRBJ1-1, with TRBD1 identical over 8 bases. The CDR3 loop reads CATSDRTGTNTEAFF. The CDR3 nucleotides are TGTGCCACCAGTGACCGGACAGGGACGAACACTGAAGCTTTCTTT.